This TCR beta chain was identified during a study of CD8+CD57+ T cells in acquired aplastic anemia (dated by TCRdb to 2017 to 2018). For context, the study as a whole: On average, sorted CD4+ and CD8+ cells yielded about 3 ug of extracted DNA, with a range of roughly 0.17 to 27.4 ug. An average of approximately 10 million reads for CD4+ cells and 11 million to 13 million reads for CD8+ cells was obtained from healthy donor samples.

Profiling of TCR beta VDJ combinations and CDR3 sequences used genomic DNA as the template. TCR repertoire sequencing was run on an Illumina HiSeq 2000. The authors' pipeline ran thus. Repertoire assessment relied on Simpson's diversity index, CDR3 size and DJ length profiles, and TRBV/TRBJ rearrangement plots. The most abundant DNA sequence in the deep sequencing data was defined as the immunodominant clone. CDR3 amino acid sequences were screened for sharing across subjects and compared with published repertoires and the VDJdb database. TCRdb trimmed the raw reads at Q25, called clones with MiXCR and kept productive beta chains. Records with the same CDR3 protein are collapsed into one entry carrying the most frequent genes and DNA. In this record, the V and J calls reflect TCRdb's handling and not the investigators' own analysis. This sample holds 100,000 to 150,000 distinct CDR3 sequences; 35% to 50% were observed only once. Clones ranked in the top ten supply 8% to 9% of the sample.

The study deep-sequenced TCR repertoires of sorted CD4+ and CD8+ blood T cells from severe aplastic anemia patients and healthy subjects. Ficoll-Paque density gradient centrifugation was used to isolate peripheral blood mononuclear cells. Before DNA extraction, CD4+ and CD8+ T cells were sorted by FACS or by magnetic beads. The germline V gene sets CDR1 to ENHRY and CDR2 to SYGVKD. Inclusive of the bounding cysteine and phenylalanine, the CDR3 is 12 residues long. The CDR3 DNA has 36 bases and is translated from base 1. V gives up 11 bases and J gives up 4 bases, and the segment between their germline ends measures 15 bases. Findings and caveats that apply to the study as a whole: Between patients and healthy controls, no significant difference in CD8+ Simpson's diversity was found (P=0.060). Around 28 CD8+ CDR3 sequences were found to be shared between patients and controls, but these sequences appeared to be highly expressed in patients and within the immunodominant clones of the patients.

This clonotype was recorded a few times. The specificity of this receptor is unknown. Within one base of it there is no much larger clone, and no base qualities were kept. Sequenced sample: sorted CD4+, CD8+, or CD8+CD57+ T cells (not recorded which) from PBMCs. Recombination joined TRBV10-3 with TRBJ2-7, with no reliable assignment of the D segment. This sequence originates from a human donor in good health, serving as a control. At the DNA level, the sequence is TGTGCCGTAGCAGGCCCCCGGTACGAGCAGTACTTC. Its protein is CAVAGPRYEQYF.